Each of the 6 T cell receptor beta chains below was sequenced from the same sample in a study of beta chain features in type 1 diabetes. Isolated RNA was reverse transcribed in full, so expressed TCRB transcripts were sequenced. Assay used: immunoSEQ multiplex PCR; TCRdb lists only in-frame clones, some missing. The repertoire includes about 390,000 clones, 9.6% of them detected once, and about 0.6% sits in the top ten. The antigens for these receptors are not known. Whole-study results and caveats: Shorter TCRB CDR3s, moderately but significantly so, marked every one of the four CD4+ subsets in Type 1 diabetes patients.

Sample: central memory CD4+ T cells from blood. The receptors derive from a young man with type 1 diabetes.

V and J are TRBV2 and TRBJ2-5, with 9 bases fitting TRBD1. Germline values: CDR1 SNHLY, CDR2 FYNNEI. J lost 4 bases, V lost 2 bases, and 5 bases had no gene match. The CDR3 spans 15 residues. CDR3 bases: TGTGCCAGCAGTGAACGCGGACAGGGGTCAGAGACCCAGTACTTC. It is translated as CASSERGQGSETQYF.

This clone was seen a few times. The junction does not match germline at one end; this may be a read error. CDR3 DNA: TGTGCCAGCGGCTCCGGGCCGAATGAAAAACTGCTTTTT. It is translated as CASGSGPNEKLLF. The chain uses TRBV7-6 and TRBJ1-4; no clear D. From germline, CDR1 is SGHVS and CDR2 FNYEAQ. This CDR3 spans 13 amino acids. The full variable domain, completed using reference TRBV7-6 and TRBJ1-4, is GAGVSQSPRYKVTKRGQDVALRCDPISGHVSLYWYRQALGQGPEFLTYFNYEAQQDKSGLPNDRFSAERPEGSISTLTIQRTEQRDSAMYRCASGSGPNEKLLFGSGTQLSVL.

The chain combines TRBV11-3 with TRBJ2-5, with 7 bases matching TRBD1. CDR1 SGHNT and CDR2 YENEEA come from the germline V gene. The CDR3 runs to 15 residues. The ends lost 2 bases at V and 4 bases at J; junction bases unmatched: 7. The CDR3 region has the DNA TGTGCCAGCAGCTTACACAGGGGAGTCGGAGAGACCCAGTACTTC. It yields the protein CASSLHRGVGETQYF.

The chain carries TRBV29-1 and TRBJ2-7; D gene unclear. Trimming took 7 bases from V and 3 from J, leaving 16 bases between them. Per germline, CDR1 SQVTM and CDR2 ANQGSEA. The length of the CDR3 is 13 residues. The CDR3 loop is CSARTEKVYEQYF. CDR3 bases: TGCAGCGCACGGACGGAGAAAGTCTACGAGCAGTACTTC.

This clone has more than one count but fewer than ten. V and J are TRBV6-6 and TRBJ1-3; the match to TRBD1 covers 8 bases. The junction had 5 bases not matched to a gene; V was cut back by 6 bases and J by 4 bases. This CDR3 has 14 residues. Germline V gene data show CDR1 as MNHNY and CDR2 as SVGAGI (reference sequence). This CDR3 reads CASSSTGGGNTIYF. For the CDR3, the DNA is TGTGCCAGCAGCTCCACAGGGGGGGGAAACACCATATATTTT.

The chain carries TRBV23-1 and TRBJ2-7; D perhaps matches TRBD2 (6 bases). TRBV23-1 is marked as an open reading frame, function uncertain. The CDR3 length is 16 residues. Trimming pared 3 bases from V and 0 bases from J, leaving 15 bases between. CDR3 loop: CASSQMMGLFSYEQYF. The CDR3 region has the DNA TGCGCCAGCAGTCAGATGATGGGACTGTTCTCCTACGAGCAGTACTTC.